The next 11 T cell receptor beta chains were all read from a single sample in a study of post-analysis software for immune sequencing data. Findings of the study overall: When patients were compared with controls, about five TRBV segments were more frequent, TRBV5-6, TRBV5-1 and TRBV20-1 among them.

No antigens are known for them. Presence of unique molecular identifiers characterized the TCR beta cDNA libraries. TCRdb independently ran MiXCR on the PCR reads; one entry per CDR3 protein. The sample contains almost 700,000 distinct CDR3 sequences, 55% to 70% of which appear only once. Sequencing used blood. The source of these receptors is a girl aged 2 to 10 with multiple sclerosis.

V usage is TRBV28 and J usage is TRBJ2-3, with D possibly matching TRBD2 (6 bases). Germline-derived CDR1 and CDR2 are MDHEN and SYDVKM. CDR3 length: 18 residues. Trimming took 4 bases from V and 7 from J, leaving 27 bases between them. Here the CDR3 DNA reads TGTGCCAGCAGTTACCCCGAAACCATGACTAGGCTCGACAATACGCAGTATTTT. It specifies CASSYPETMTRLDNTQYF.

V is TRBV6-4 and J is TRBJ2-5; no firm D call. Germline V gene data show CDR1 as MRHNA and CDR2 as SNTAGT. V lost 0 bases, J lost 5 bases, and 10 bases lay in between. The CDR3 is 14 amino acids. The CDR3 loop is CASSDSPGSETQYF. The DNA of the CDR3 is TGTGCCAGCAGTGACTCGCCCGGGTCGGAGACCCAGTACTTC.

The rearrangement uses TRBV27 and TRBJ1-4; D is unclear. The length of the CDR3 is 15 residues. CDR1 MNHEY and CDR2 SMNVEV come from the germline V gene (reference sequence). The V gene lost 5 bases and the J gene lost 0 bases, with 10 bases spanning the gap. The CDR3 coding sequence is TGTGCCAGCAGTCTCAGGTTTGCAACTAATGAAAAACTGTTTTTT. It encodes CASSLRFATNEKLFF.

This chain joins TRBV20-1 and TRBJ1-2; D possibly corresponds to TRBD1 (5 bases). Germline CDR1 reads DFQATT; CDR2 reads SNEGSKA (reference sequence). Trimming pared 1 base from V and 0 bases from J, leaving 15 bases between. The CDR3 consists of 16 residues. CDR3 protein: CSARVGALTTNYGYTF. The CDR3 DNA reads as TGCAGTGCTAGAGTAGGGGCCCTCACTACTAACTATGGCTACACCTTC.

The chain uses TRBV5-5 and TRBJ2-1, with TRBD1 identical over 8 bases. Germline V gives CDR1 SGHKS, CDR2 YYEKEE (reference sequence). The CDR3 runs 14 residues. V trimming: 4 bases; J trimming: 6 bases; junction bases outside the gene matches: 6. The CDR3 nucleotides are TGTGCCAGCAGCCGGGACAGGCCTCCCAATGAGCAGTTCTTC. Protein product: CASSRDRPPNEQFF.

The V call is TRBV7-6, the J call TRBJ2-1; perhaps TRBD1 as D (6 bases). The CDR3 is 15 residues long. The germline V gene has CDR1 SGHVS and CDR2 FNYEAQ. With 0 bases removed from V and 6 bases from J, the gap between germline ends came to 12 bases. The CDR3 DNA reads TGTGCCAGCAGCTTAGCGGGCGAGGGGGTCAATGAGCAGTTCTTC. This codes for CASSLAGEGVNEQFF.

The sample holds a few counts of this clonotype. The V call is TRBV10-3, the J call TRBJ2-6; D not certain. The CDR3 extends over 15 amino acids. Germline V gene data show CDR1 as ENHRY and CDR2 as SYGVKD. Trimming pared 2 bases from V and 0 bases from J, leaving 5 bases between. The CDR3 nucleotides are TGTGCCATCAGTGAGAGCACCTCTGGGGCCAACGTCCTGACTTTC. Translation gives CAISESTSGANVLTF.

The chain uses TRBV12-3 or TRBV12-4 and TRBJ2-2, with 11 bases aligning to TRBD1. This CDR3 spans 15 amino acids. The trim removed 3 bases at V and 4 bases at J, leaving 1 base unmatched. In nucleotides, the CDR3 is TGTGCCAGCAGTTTTGGGACAGGGGGCACCGGGGAGCTGTTTTTT. It translates to CASSFGTGGTGELFF.

V is TRBV5-6 and J is TRBJ2-5; TRBD1 or TRBD2 may be the D gene (5 bases each). The DNA end favors TRBJ2-7, so the J call may be wrong. Germline loops: CDR1 SGHDT, CDR2 YYEEEE. There are 15 residues in the CDR3. CDR3 residues: CASSSPIGAPYEQYF. In DNA form, the CDR3 reads TGTGCCAGCAGCTCACCCATCGGGGCGCCCTACGAGCAGTACTTC.

The V and J genes are TRBV10-3 and TRBJ2-1, with 8 bases that match TRBD1. Unmatched junction bases numbered 9, after V lost 9 bases and J lost 5 bases. The length of the CDR3 is 14 residues. From germline, CDR1 is ENHRY and CDR2 SYGVKD. The CDR3 here is CAIWTGSLNNEQFF. The DNA of the CDR3 is TGTGCCATTTGGACAGGGTCCCTCAACAATGAGCAGTTCTTC.

This clonotype was detected only a few times. The J gene is TRBJ2-3, the V gene TRBV10-3, with no clear D. The CDR3 is 16 amino acids. Germline lookup yields CDR1 ENHRY and CDR2 SYGVKD. V lost 7 bases, J lost 2 bases, and 19 bases lay in between. CDR3 sequence reads: CAITSRSQLFTDTQYF. In nucleotides, the CDR3 is TGTGCCATCACCTCCCGGAGCCAGCTCTTCACAGATACGCAGTATTTT.